Sequencing of this TCR beta chain was carried out in a study of cytomegalovirus exposure and HLA in healthy donors. The PCR employed 60 Vbeta primers together with 13 Jbeta primers. Method: immunoSEQ multiplex PCR; TCRdb's copy keeps in-frame clones and lacks some. The sample yields approximately 150,000 clones, just under 70% seen once. V lost 2 bases to trimming and J lost 6 bases; unmatched junction nucleotides: 6. The CDR3 has 13 residues. Germline assignment: CDR1 GTSNPN and CDR2 SVGIG (reference sequence). Sequencing was performed on PBMCs. The TCR originated in a man aged 60-69 years in good health and CMV-seronegative. The chain carries TRBV30 and TRBJ1-1; 7 bases fit TRBD1. The CDR3 DNA reads as TGTGCCTGGAGTCCTGACAGGGCAGCTGAAGCTTTCTTT. It translates to CAWSPDRAAEAFF.